The 30 T cell receptor beta chains presented below share a single source sample, sequenced in a study of blood T cell repertoires in COVID-19. Assay used: immunoSEQ multiplex PCR; TCRdb lists only in-frame clones, some missing. The sample includes fewer than 200,000 clones, less than 80% of them seen just once. The source material was PBMCs or T cells enriched from blood (not recorded which). Receptors were obtained from a woman in her 70s in a cohort exposed to, infected with or recovered from COVID-19 (not recorded which).

The gene calls are TRBV19 and TRBJ2-7; no clear D gene. The CDR3 length is 13 residues. The germline V and J ends were trimmed by 2 bases and 5 bases, with 10 bases remaining between them. Germline-derived CDR1 and CDR2 are LNHDA and SQIVND (reference sequence). The CDR3 here is CASSISLSNEQYF. The CDR3 nucleotides read TGTGCCAGTAGTATATCACTATCGAACGAGCAGTACTTC. The variable domain in full, completed from reference TRBV19 and TRBJ2-7, reads DGGITQSPKYLFRKEGQNVTLSCEQNLNHDAMYWYRQDPGQGLRLIYYSQIVNDFQKGDIAEGYSVSREKKESFPLTVTSAQKNPTAFYLCASSISLSNEQYFGPGTRLTVT.

The table lists this clone with a count of one. V gene TRBV10-3 combines with J gene TRBJ1-5, with D possibly TRBD1 on 5 matching bases. The CDR3 loop spans 10 amino acids. Per the germline V gene, CDR1 is ENHRY and CDR2 is SYGVKD. Trimming left V 8 bases short and J 6 bases short, with 5 bases between. The CDR3 sequence is CAIGAQPQHF. The CDR3 coding sequence is TGTGCCATCGGGGCTCAGCCCCAGCATTTT.

The CDR3 loop is CASSLEFYVRRETTPNEQFF. As DNA, the CDR3 is TGCGCCAGCAGCTTGGAGTTTTATGTAAGGCGGGAGACTACCCCTAATGAGCAGTTCTTC. V is TRBV5-1 and J is TRBJ2-1, with TRBD2 identical over 7 bases. Per the germline V gene, CDR1 is SGHRS and CDR2 is YFSETQ. Losses at the gene ends were 0 bases for V and 7 bases for J; bases not matched to a gene: 22. The CDR3 loop spans 20 amino acids. Full variable domain (rest looked up from reference TRBV5-1 and TRBJ2-1): KAGVTQTPRYLIKTRGQQVTLSCSPISGHRSVSWYQQTPGQGLQFLFEYFSETQRNKGNFPGRFSGRQFSNSRSEMNVSTLELGDSALYLCASSLEFYVRRETTPNEQFFGPGTRLTVL.

In nucleotides, the CDR3 is TGTGCCAGCAGCCGCGGGGACAATTCACCCCTCCACTTT. This sequence encodes CASSRGDNSPLHF. The genes are TRBV28 and TRBJ1-6; possibly TRBD1 for D (5 bases). The CDR3 totals 13 residues. V lost 6 bases and J 7 bases, leaving 10 bases between the germline ends. Germline-derived CDR1 and CDR2 are MDHEN and SYDVKM.

The rearrangement joins TRBV7-2 to TRBJ2-1, with 8 bases fitting TRBD2. Germline V gene lookup returns CDR1 SGHTA and CDR2 FQGNSA. This CDR3 has 16 amino acids. The trim removed 5 bases at V and 7 bases at J, leaving 13 bases unmatched. The chain's CDR3 is CASSRSSTSGQNEQFF. Here the CDR3 DNA reads TGTGCCAGCAGCAGGTCGTCTACTAGCGGTCAGAATGAGCAGTTCTTC.

The CDR3 region is CASSTNWANREAFF. As DNA, the CDR3 is TGTGCCAGCAGTACAAATTGGGCCAACAGGGAAGCTTTCTTT. The rearrangement uses TRBV28 and TRBJ1-1, with D perhaps TRBD1 (5 bases). The CDR3 contains 14 residues. Looked up from germline, CDR1 is MDHEN and CDR2 is SYDVKM. Between the trimmed V and J ends, which lost 5 bases and 8 bases, there was a span of 18 bases.

The chain couples TRBV3-1 (or the pseudogene TRBV3-2) to TRBJ1-2, with D perhaps TRBD1 (5 bases). Germline values: CDR1 LGHDT, CDR2 YNNKEL (reference sequence). This CDR3 has 14 amino acids. Trimming took 3 bases from V and 4 from J, leaving 12 bases between them. This CDR3 is CASSQSGGAYGYTF. CDR3 coding DNA: TGTGCCAGCAGCCAGAGTGGAGGGGCCTATGGCTACACCTTC.

The genes are TRBV14 and TRBJ1-2, with TRBD1 identical over 7 bases. V was clipped by 1 base and J by 2 bases; unmatched bases: 4. Germline-derived CDR1 and CDR2 are SGHDN and FVKESK. The CDR3 runs 15 residues. The CDR3 protein is CASSQVTGSNYGYTF. CDR3 bases: TGTGCCAGCAGCCAAGTGACAGGGTCGAACTATGGCTACACCTTC.

The count of this clone is one. This chain joins TRBV7-2 and TRBJ1-2; D remains unclear. The CDR3 contains 13 residues. V lost 4 bases, J lost 7 bases, and 13 bases lay in between. CDR1 SGHTA and CDR2 FQGNSA come from the germline V gene. The CDR3, as DNA: TGTGCCAGCAGCTACCAGGATCTCACTGGCTACACCTTC. Protein sequence: CASSYQDLTGYTF. Full variable domain (remainder filled in from reference TRBV7-2 and TRBJ1-2): GAGVSQSPSNKVTEKGKDVELRCDPISGHTALYWYRQSLGQGLEFLIYFQGNSAPDKSGLPSDRFSAERTGGSVSTLTIQRTQQEDSAVYLCASSYQDLTGYTFGSGTRLTVV.

The chain employs TRBV6-5 and TRBJ2-1; D is perhaps TRBD2 (6 bases). CDR3 size: 15 residues. Between the trimmed V and J ends, which lost 7 bases and 0 bases, there was a span of 13 bases. CDR1 MNHEY and CDR2 SVGAGI come from the germline V gene. The CDR3 region is CASTPSANSYNEQFF. For the CDR3, the DNA is TGTGCCAGCACACCTAGCGCAAACTCCTACAATGAGCAGTTCTTC.

The V and J genes are TRBV5-1 and TRBJ1-2; D is uncertain. Looked up from germline, CDR1 is SGHRS and CDR2 is YFSETQ. Trimming pared 0 bases from V and 7 bases from J, leaving 16 bases between. This CDR3 spans 15 amino acids. CDR3 sequence reads: CASSLAGSRAGGYTF. The CDR3 nucleotides read TGCGCCAGCAGCTTGGCAGGTAGTCGAGCCGGTGGCTACACCTTC.

CDR3 loop: CASSFTQGIGGELFF. CDR3 coding DNA: TGTGCCAGCAGTTTTACACAGGGGATCGGCGGGGAGCTGTTTTTT. This sequence joins TRBV7-2 and TRBJ2-2; TRBD1 agrees at 7 bases. The CDR3 runs to 15 residues. CDR1 and CDR2 from the germline V gene are SGHTA and FQGNSA. Trimming removed 6 bases from V and 7 bases from J; junction bases left unmatched: 11.

Comment on this clone: The sample contains more than one DNA sequence encoding this CDR3. This CDR3 is CASSIIRGTGELFF. The CDR3 bases are TGTGCCAGTAGTATTATAAGAGGAACCGGGGAGCTGTTTTTT. The V call is TRBV19, the J call TRBJ2-2, with D uncertain. With 3 bases removed from V and 5 bases from J, the gap between germline ends came to 10 bases. This CDR3 region has 14 residues. Germline V gene lookup returns CDR1 LNHDA and CDR2 SQIVND (reference sequence).

The J gene is TRBJ1-6, the V gene TRBV7-3; TRBD1 matches at 9 bases. Germline loops: CDR1 SGHTA, CDR2 FQGTGA. There are 15 residues in the CDR3. J was trimmed by 8 bases and V by 2 bases; bases with no gene match: 4. CDR3 sequence: CASSLEGQGYSPLHF. As DNA, the CDR3 is TGTGCCAGCAGCTTAGAGGGACAGGGTTATTCACCCCTCCACTTT. Supplemented by reference TRBV7-3 and TRBJ1-6, the full variable domain reads GAGVSQTPSNKVTEKGKYVELRCDPISGHTALYWYRQSLGQGPEFLIYFQGTGAADDSGLPNDRFFAVRPEGSVSTLKIQRTERGDSAVYLCASSLEGQGYSPLHFGNGTRLTVT.

With respect to this clone: One junction end disagrees with the germline gene, perhaps due to a read error. The chain joins TRBV5-1 to TRBJ2-1; 15 positions match TRBD2. Germline CDR1 reads SGHRS; CDR2 reads YFSETQ. The CDR3 runs to 14 residues. The CDR3 coding sequence is TGCGCCAGCAGCTTGGGGACTAGCGGGAGGGCTACGGTCTTC. This gives the protein CASSLGTSGRATVF. Full variable domain (outside the CDR3, taken from reference TRBV5-1 and TRBJ2-1): KAGVTQTPRYLIKTRGQQVTLSCSPISGHRSVSWYQQTPGQGLQFLFEYFSETQRNKGNFPGRFSGRQFSNSRSEMNVSTLELGDSALYLCASSLGTSGRATVFGPGTRLTVL.

V and J are TRBV28 and TRBJ1-4; no clear D gene. Germline V gives CDR1 MDHEN, CDR2 SYDVKM. The CDR3 is made up of 13 amino acids. Trimming pared 1 base from V and 8 bases from J, leaving 8 bases between. The DNA of the CDR3 is TGTGCCAGCAGTTTATATCAGGAAGAAAAACTGTTTTTT. This sequence encodes CASSLYQEEKLFF.

The gene calls are TRBV10-3 and TRBJ1-2; 9 bases are a match to TRBD1. The CDR3 loop spans 13 amino acids. The V and J ends lost 0 bases and 8 bases, in that order; junction bases with no gene match: 1. The germline V gene has CDR1 ENHRY and CDR2 SYGVKD. The CDR3, as DNA: TGTGCCATCAGTGAGTCGGACAGGGGAGGCTACACCTTC. Translated: CAISESDRGGYTF.

The chain employs TRBV24-1 and TRBJ2-1; weak D call: TRBD1 (5 bases). V was cut by 5 bases and J by 0 bases, with 10 bases left in between. Germline values: CDR1 KGHDR, CDR2 SFDVKD. CDR3 size: 15 residues. CDR3 amino acids: CATSGGWSSYNEQFF. The CDR3 coding sequence is TGTGCCACCAGTGGGGGCTGGAGCTCCTACAATGAGCAGTTCTTC.

This chain joins TRBV6-5 and TRBJ1-4; a weak D match, TRBD1 (6 bases). V was shortened by 2 bases and J by 2 bases, with 12 bases between the two germline ends. This CDR3 is 16 amino acids long. Looked up from germline, CDR1 is MNHEY and CDR2 is SVGAGI. This CDR3 reads CASSYRLQGTNEKLFF. The CDR3 DNA is TGTGCCAGCAGTTACCGATTACAGGGTACTAATGAAAAACTGTTTTTT.

This chain links TRBV7-8 with TRBJ2-3, with 9 bases aligning to TRBD2. Trimming cost V 3 bases and J 3 bases; bases outside gene matches: 7. The CDR3 is 16 amino acids. Germline V gives CDR1 SGHVS, CDR2 FQNEAQ. The chain's CDR3 is CASSLSWTSVTDTQYF. Here the CDR3 DNA reads TGTGCCAGCAGCTTGAGTTGGACTAGCGTAACAGATACGCAGTATTTT.

The chain uses TRBV6-2 or TRBV6-3 and TRBJ2-7; 9 bases align to TRBD2. Trimming at V came to 5 bases and at J to 3 bases, leaving 23 bases not matched to a gene. The CDR3 is 20 amino acids. Germline V gene lookup returns CDR1 MNHEY and CDR2 SVGEGT. For the CDR3, the DNA is TGTGCCAGCAGTAAAAAAGGTCCATGGATAGCGGGAGTTTCCCTCTACGAGCAGTACTTC. Its protein is CASSKKGPWIAGVSLYEQYF.

J is TRBJ2-3 and V is TRBV28; tentatively, D is TRBD1 (6 bases). Looked up from germline, CDR1 is MDHEN and CDR2 is SYDVKM. The CDR3 covers 15 residues. Trimming removed 8 bases at V and 1 base at J, with 16 bases between. CDR3 sequence reads: CASLTGSRGTDTQYF. CDR3 in DNA: TGTGCCAGCCTCACAGGGAGTCGGGGCACAGATACGCAGTATTTT.

The CDR3 DNA reads TGTGCCAGCAGTGAACGACAGGGGACCATCTATGGCTACACCTTC. This gives the protein CASSERQGTIYGYTF. V is TRBV2 and J is TRBJ1-2, with 8 bases aligning to TRBD1. Trimming took 2 bases from V and 4 from J; bases not matched to a gene: 6. This CDR3 is built from 15 residues. Germline CDR1 is SNHLY and CDR2 is FYNNEI.

The chain recombines TRBV27 with TRBJ1-5; D gene ambiguous. Germline lookup yields CDR1 MNHEY and CDR2 SMNVEV (reference sequence). Trimming took 6 bases from V and 2 from J, leaving 14 bases between them. This CDR3 is built from 15 residues. CDR3 amino acids: CASSLGGLRNQPQHF. Written as DNA, the CDR3 is TGTGCCAGCAGCCTTGGAGGGTTGCGCAATCAGCCCCAGCATTTT.

The chain recombines TRBV18 with TRBJ2-1; 7 positions agree with TRBD2. CDR3 length equals 17 residues. The trim removed 3 bases at V and 9 bases at J, leaving 17 bases unmatched. Germline V lookup: CDR1 KGHSH, CDR2 LQKENI. This CDR3 reads CASSPPGRLADSGEQFF. The CDR3 DNA reads TGTGCCAGCTCACCCCCGGGGAGACTAGCCGATTCGGGTGAGCAGTTCTTC. The full variable domain, in which reference TRBV18 and TRBJ2-1 provide the parts outside the CDR3, is NAGVMQNPRHLVRRRGQEARLRCSPMKGHSHVYWYRQLPEEGLKFMVYLQKENIIDESGMPKERFSAEFPKEGPSILRIQQVVRGDSAAYFCASSPPGRLADSGEQFFGPGTRLTVL.

V is TRBV6-2 or TRBV6-3 and J is TRBJ1-2, with D unresolved. V was clipped by 4 bases and J by 3 bases, with 6 bases between them. Germline-derived CDR1 and CDR2 are MNHEY and SVGEGT. The CDR3 spans 12 residues. The CDR3 here is CASSWADYGYTF. The CDR3 DNA reads TGTGCCAGCAGTTGGGCAGACTATGGCTACACCTTC.

This sequence joins TRBV5-1 and TRBJ2-2; 7 bases are shared with TRBD2. With 2 bases clipped from V and 13 bases from J, the junction kept 11 bases outside the gene matches. The CDR3 is 14 amino acids. Germline V gene sequence: CDR1 SGHRS, CDR2 YFSETQ. CDR3: CASSFELAAGGLFF. The CDR3 nucleotides read TGCGCCAGCAGCTTTGAGCTAGCGGCCGGTGGGCTGTTTTTT.

As concerns this clone: Its ends do not fully match the called genes, so a read error is possible. The genes are TRBV11-2 and TRBJ2-3; 7 bases are a match to TRBD2. CDR1 is SGHAT and CDR2 is FQNNGV in the germline V gene. The CDR3 totals 14 residues. The CDR3 nucleotides are TGTGCCAGCAGCGCTAGAATGGCGGGGGACCTGAGGGATTTT. Translation gives CASSARMAGDLRDF.

V gene TRBV19 combines with J gene TRBJ1-5; 9 positions match TRBD1. Germline V CDR1 and CDR2: LNHDA, SQIVND (reference sequence). V gave up 7 bases and J gave up 2 bases; unmatched junction bases: 6. The CDR3 sequence is 15 residues long. The CDR3 DNA follows: TGTGCCAGTACACAGGGGGCGCGGGGCAATCAGCCCCAGCATTTT. Its protein is CASTQGARGNQPQHF. Full variable domain (outside the CDR3, taken from reference TRBV19 and TRBJ1-5): DGGITQSPKYLFRKEGQNVTLSCEQNLNHDAMYWYRQDPGQGLRLIYYSQIVNDFQKGDIAEGYSVSREKKESFPLTVTSAQKNPTAFYLCASTQGARGNQPQHFGDGTRLSIL.

This clone was observed a few times. The gene calls are TRBV27 and TRBJ1-3; D is unclear. The CDR3 consists of 13 residues. V was pared by 5 bases and J by 4 bases, with 9 bases between. Germline V gene data show CDR1 as MNHEY and CDR2 as SMNVEV (reference sequence). This CDR3 is CASSLREGNTIYF. The CDR3 DNA reads TGTGCCAGCAGTCTCCGGGAAGGAAACACCATATATTTT.